The 27 T cell receptor beta chains given below trace back to one sample, sequenced in a study of blood T cell repertoires in COVID-19. The protocol was immunoSEQ multiplex PCR, while the TCRdb copy is restricted to in-frame clones and leaves out a portion. The sample records more than 120,000 clones, 75% to 90% being singletons. Sequencing used PBMCs or T cells enriched from blood (not recorded which). These receptors were collected from a man aged 45-65 years in a cohort exposed to, infected with or recovered from COVID-19 (not recorded which).

In its sample, this clone was seen once. The DNA of the CDR3 is TGTGCCAGCAGCTCCCACAGCTACGAGCAGTACTTC. It translates to CASSSHSYEQYF. This chain links TRBV7-2 with TRBJ2-7; D unclear. The V and J ends lost 4 bases and 3 bases respectively, with 7 bases between them. This CDR3 is built from 12 residues. CDR1 is SGHTA, CDR2 FQGNSA, per germline.

The CDR3 bases are TGCGCCAGCTATAGTGAGGCGCACAACACCTTTGAAGCTTTCTTT. Translation gives CASYSEAHNTFEAFF. This rearrangement joins TRBV5-1 to TRBJ1-1; no definite D call. Germline V CDR1 and CDR2: SGHRS, YFSETQ. Trimming took 7 bases from V and 7 from J, leaving 23 bases between them. The CDR3 is 15 residues long. Based on the CDR3 plus reference TRBV5-1 and TRBJ1-1, the full variable domain is KAGVTQTPRYLIKTRGQQVTLSCSPISGHRSVSWYQQTPGQGLQFLFEYFSETQRNKGNFPGRFSGRQFSNSRSEMNVSTLELGDSALYLCASYSEAHNTFEAFFGQGTRLTVV.

This clone was picked up a small number of times. The V and J genes are TRBV27 and TRBJ1-6; tentatively, D is TRBD1 (5 bases). CDR3 length: 17 amino acids. Trimming removed 1 base from V and 2 bases from J, with 12 bases in between. Germline V gene sequence: CDR1 MNHEY, CDR2 SMNVEV (reference sequence). The CDR3 nucleotides read TGTGCCAGCAGTTTATTCGGGGGAGGCGCCTATAATTCACCCCTCCACTTT. Its protein is CASSLFGGGAYNSPLHF.

The genes are TRBV3-1 (or the pseudogene TRBV3-2) and TRBJ2-1, with D perhaps TRBD2 (5 bases). Per germline, CDR1 LGHDT and CDR2 YNNKEL (reference sequence). V was trimmed by 1 base and J by 5 bases, leaving 9 bases between them. CDR3 length: 14 amino acids. For the CDR3, the DNA is TGTGCCAGCAGCCAAGGTAGAGGGAACAATGAGCAGTTCTTC. Amino acids: CASSQGRGNNEQFF.

The J gene is TRBJ2-1, the V gene TRBV7-2; D perhaps matches TRBD1 (5 bases). The CDR3 consists of 15 residues. Trimming cost V 5 bases and J 2 bases, with 13 bases left between them. Germline CDR1 reads SGHTA; CDR2 reads FQGNSA. Written as DNA, the CDR3 is TGTGCCAGCAGCCCAGCCAGGGCCACCTACAATGAGCAGTTCTTC. Protein: CASSPARATYNEQFF.

The CDR3 nucleotides are TGTGCCAGCAGCTACAGGGATTCGAGTGGCTACACCTTC. Translated: CASSYRDSSGYTF. V is TRBV27 and J is TRBJ1-2; a weak D match, TRBD1 (6 bases). CDR1 and CDR2 (germline): MNHEY, SMNVEV (reference sequence). The V gene lost 6 bases and the J gene lost 7 bases, with 15 bases spanning the gap. This CDR3 is built from 13 residues.

The V call is TRBV2, the J call TRBJ2-2, with D tentatively TRBD1 (6 bases). The CDR3 spans 14 residues. Germline V gene lookup returns CDR1 SNHLY and CDR2 FYNNEI. Trimming took off 4 bases at V and 2 bases at J, with 8 bases between the two ends. CDR3 DNA: TGTGCCAGCAGTGGGGACACCAACACCGGGGAGCTGTTTTTT. It translates to CASSGDTNTGELFF.

The CDR3 loop reads CASSASSGNTIYF. CDR3 nucleotides: TGTGCCAGTTCCGCCAGCTCTGGAAACACCATATATTTT. The chain is built from TRBV19 and TRBJ1-3; D gene ambiguous. This CDR3 has 13 residues. V was pared by 8 bases and J by 0 bases, with 8 bases between. Germline values: CDR1 LNHDA, CDR2 SQIVND (reference sequence).

V and J are TRBV5-1 and TRBJ1-5, with a possible D match to TRBD1 (5 bases). Germline V CDR1 and CDR2: SGHRS, YFSETQ. Trimming removed 0 bases from V and 7 bases from J, with 11 bases in between. There are 14 residues in the CDR3. CDR3 residues: CASSLEQGGQPQHF. CDR3 sequence (DNA): TGCGCCAGCAGCTTGGAGCAGGGTGGACAGCCCCAGCATTTT.

The chain combines TRBV25-1 with TRBJ1-4; a weak D match, TRBD1 (5 bases). Trimming cost V 1 base and J 8 bases, with 11 bases left between them. This CDR3 has 14 residues. In germline, CDR1 is MGHDK, CDR2 SYGVNS. The CDR3 protein is CASSEWGRWEKLFF. The CDR3 nucleotides are TGTGCCAGCAGTGAATGGGGGAGGTGGGAAAAACTGTTTTTT. The full variable domain, rest sourced from reference TRBV25-1 and TRBJ1-4, is EADIYQTPRYLVIGTGKKITLECSQTMGHDKMYWYQQDPGMELHLIHYSYGVNSTEKGDLSSESTVSRIRTEHFPLTLESARPSHTSQYLCASSEWGRWEKLFFGSGTQLSVL.

The chain couples TRBV7-2 to TRBJ1-6; 9 positions agree with TRBD1. The germline V gene has CDR1 SGHTA and CDR2 FQGNSA. V was clipped by 4 bases and J by 8 bases; unmatched bases: 6. The CDR3 covers 15 residues. CDR3 coding DNA: TGTGCCAGCAGCTCGAGTGACAGGGGGGATTCACCCCTCCACTTT. It translates to CASSSSDRGDSPLHF.

J is TRBJ2-7 and V is TRBV6-5, with D unclear. This CDR3 spans 13 amino acids. In germline, CDR1 is MNHEY, CDR2 SVGAGI. V gave up 5 bases and J gave up 6 bases, with 14 bases separating them. The CDR3 reads CASSLSPGGEQYF. The CDR3 bases are TGTGCCAGCAGTCTGTCTCCCGGTGGCGAGCAGTACTTC.

The chain carries TRBV19 and TRBJ2-2; possible D gene TRBD1, 5 bases. Germline assignment: CDR1 LNHDA and CDR2 SQIVND (reference sequence). Trimming removed 5 bases from V and 0 bases from J, with 10 bases in between. This CDR3 region has 15 residues. Written as DNA, the CDR3 is TGTGCCAGTAGTGTCGGACACACGAACACCGGGGAGCTGTTTTTT. This encodes CASSVGHTNTGELFF. The variable domain in full, completed from reference TRBV19 and TRBJ2-2, reads DGGITQSPKYLFRKEGQNVTLSCEQNLNHDAMYWYRQDPGQGLRLIYYSQIVNDFQKGDIAEGYSVSREKKESFPLTVTSAQKNPTAFYLCASSVGHTNTGELFFGEGSRLTVL.

The gene calls are TRBV5-1 and TRBJ2-3, with D perhaps TRBD1 (6 bases). The germline V and J ends were trimmed by 4 bases and 0 bases, with 12 bases remaining between them. This CDR3 has 15 residues. The germline CDR1 and CDR2 sequences are SGHRS and YFSETQ. Written as DNA, the CDR3 is TGCGCCAGCAGCCTGGGACACCTTAGCACAGATACGCAGTATTTT. This translates into CASSLGHLSTDTQYF.

The J gene is TRBJ1-2, the V gene TRBV9; no clear D. The germline V and J ends were trimmed by 7 bases and 8 bases, with 15 bases remaining between them. The CDR3 is 12 residues long. In germline, CDR1 is SGDLS, CDR2 YYNGEE. CDR3 sequence: CASRRGAWGYTF. CDR3 sequence (DNA): TGTGCCAGCCGCCGGGGAGCTTGGGGCTACACCTTC.

This chain links TRBV7-8 with TRBJ2-1; 7 nucleotides agree with TRBD2. The CDR3 contains 15 residues. V trimming: 2 bases; J trimming: 4 bases; junction bases outside the gene matches: 5. CDR1 and CDR2 from the germline V gene are SGHVS and FQNEAQ. The CDR3, as DNA: TGTGCCAGCAGCTTATGGGAGGGTAGTTACAATGAGCAGTTCTTC. Translated, it gives CASSLWEGSYNEQFF.

The chain has TRBV9 and TRBJ2-7; 8 bases are shared with TRBD1. Germline assignment: CDR1 SGDLS and CDR2 YYNGEE. The CDR3 is made up of 14 amino acids. V dropped 7 bases and J dropped 4; count of bases not matched to a gene: 10. The CDR3 protein is CASAIGQGGYEQYF. CDR3 in DNA: TGTGCCAGCGCCATCGGACAGGGAGGTTACGAGCAGTACTTC.

This chain uses TRBV27 with TRBJ2-5; 8 bases align to TRBD1. Germline CDR1 is MNHEY and CDR2 is SMNVEV (reference sequence). The ends lost 3 bases at V and 4 bases at J; junction bases unmatched: 7. The CDR3 runs to 15 residues. The CDR3 bases are TGTGCCAGCAGTTTTCGGCAGGGGGCTGGAGAGACCCAGTACTTC. This codes for CASSFRQGAGETQYF.

The chain has TRBV4-1 and TRBJ2-2, with TRBD2 identical over 9 bases. The V gene end was trimmed by 0 bases and the J gene end by 2 bases; junction bases not matched to a gene: 7. Germline CDR1 reads MGHRA; CDR2 reads YSYEKL. This CDR3 contains 18 residues. The CDR3 DNA reads TGCGCCAGCAGCCAAGAGGAAGCGGGGGGCCCCAACACCGGGGAGCTGTTTTTT. Protein product: CASSQEEAGGPNTGELFF.

This clone was detected a few times. This chain links TRBV5-1 with TRBJ1-2; TRBD1 matches 8 bases. V lost 0 bases to trimming and J lost 11 bases; unmatched junction nucleotides: 12. Germline CDR1 and CDR2: SGHRS and YFSETQ. CDR3 length: 15 amino acids. This CDR3 reads CASSLAQGALWRYTF. CDR3 nucleotide sequence: TGCGCCAGCAGCTTGGCTCAGGGGGCTTTATGGCGGTACACCTTC.

Notes on this clone: The sample has other DNA sequences that encode this CDR3 too. This sequence joins TRBV4-3 and TRBJ2-7, with D perhaps matching TRBD1 (6 bases). Trimming took 0 bases from V and 0 from J, leaving 6 bases between them. The V gene's germline CDR1 is LGHNA and CDR2 YSLEER. The CDR3 totals 14 residues. This chain's CDR3 is CASSQDRGSYEQYF. The CDR3 coding sequence is TGCGCCAGCAGCCAAGACAGGGGCTCCTACGAGCAGTACTTC.

The CDR3 loop is CASSLSAGARGEQFF. DNA for the CDR3: TGTGCCAGCAGTTTATCGGCAGGGGCCCGGGGTGAGCAGTTCTTC. The J gene is TRBJ2-1, the V gene TRBV27; D might be TRBD1 (6 bases). This CDR3 contains 15 residues. The germline V gene encodes CDR1 MNHEY and CDR2 SMNVEV (reference sequence). Trimming removed 0 bases at V and 9 bases at J, with 15 bases between.

V usage is TRBV7-2 and J usage is TRBJ2-5; TRBD2 is a possible D gene (6 bases). V was clipped by 0 bases and J by 7 bases, with 18 bases between them. The CDR3 spans 16 residues. Looked up from germline, CDR1 is SGHTA and CDR2 is FQGNSA. The CDR3 spells CASSLAGTAPQGTQYF. Here the CDR3 DNA reads TGTGCCAGCAGCTTAGCGGGGACTGCCCCCCAGGGGACCCAGTACTTC.

This clone occurred a few times. This chain connects TRBV7-3 to TRBJ2-3; 10 bases are shared with TRBD2. V dropped 1 base and J dropped 4; count of bases not matched to a gene: 5. CDR1 is SGHTA and CDR2 is FQGTGA in the germline V gene. CDR3 size: 16 residues. CDR3 region: CASSLRASGRADTQYF. CDR3 DNA sequence: TGTGCCAGCAGCTTAAGGGCTAGCGGGAGAGCAGATACGCAGTATTTT.

The J gene is TRBJ2-7, the V gene TRBV7-2; 10 bases align to TRBD2. The CDR3 covers 15 residues. With V trimmed by 2 bases and J by 5 bases, 6 bases remained unmatched. Looked up from germline, CDR1 is SGHTA and CDR2 is FQGNSA. The CDR3 reads CASSLLAGVRHEQYF. For the CDR3, the DNA is TGTGCCAGCAGCTTACTAGCGGGGGTAAGGCACGAGCAGTACTTC. Variable domain in full (rest from reference TRBV7-2 and TRBJ2-7): GAGVSQSPSNKVTEKGKDVELRCDPISGHTALYWYRQSLGQGLEFLIYFQGNSAPDKSGLPSDRFSAERTGGSVSTLTIQRTQQEDSAVYLCASSLLAGVRHEQYFGPGTRLTVT.

V and J are TRBV19 and TRBJ2-2; 9 bases align to TRBD1. Per germline, CDR1 LNHDA and CDR2 SQIVND (reference sequence). After removal of 5 bases from V and 5 bases from J, the junction contained 3 bases not matched to a gene. CDR3 size: 14 residues. The DNA of the CDR3 is TGTGCCAGTAGTGCTGACAGGGGGACCGGGGAGCTGTTTTTT. Protein sequence: CASSADRGTGELFF.

The V call is TRBV18, the J call TRBJ2-7; weak D call: TRBD1 (5 bases). Germline V gene data show CDR1 as KGHSH and CDR2 as LQKENI. The CDR3 has 14 amino acids. V was cut by 2 bases and J by 4 bases, with 12 bases left in between. CDR3 amino acids: CASSPASGQYEQYF. In nucleotides, the CDR3 is TGTGCCAGCTCACCAGCGTCAGGACAATACGAGCAGTACTTC. The entire variable domain, with the rest obtained from reference TRBV18 and TRBJ2-7, is as follows: NAGVMQNPRHLVRRRGQEARLRCSPMKGHSHVYWYRQLPEEGLKFMVYLQKENIIDESGMPKERFSAEFPKEGPSILRIQQVVRGDSAAYFCASSPASGQYEQYFGPGTRLTVT.